The source of this T cell receptor beta chain is a study of blood T cell repertoires in COVID-19. Study in general: There were acute and convalescent COVID-19 samples, and they came from the United States, Italy and Spain. T cells, B-cell-depleted T cells, or PBMCs supplied cDNA or gDNA.

This clone was recorded once. Trimming took off 2 bases at V and 0 bases at J, with 8 bases between the two ends. The CDR3 consists of 15 residues. Germline lookup yields CDR1 MNHEY and CDR2 SVGAGI. In the original processing: Reference gene primer amplification gave nucleated cell count estimates. Clones were sequenced by immunoSEQ multiplex PCR, and TCRdb holds only the in-frame ones, with some missing. V and J calls and clone size are copied from that table; D and trimming were computed from the DNA. The table shows roughly 260,000 clones, with approximately 81% occurring only once. The clonotype originates from a woman between 18 and 29 years old with acute or convalescent COVID-19. The chain uses TRBV6-5 and TRBJ1-3; TRBD1 is a possible D gene (5 bases). Sequencing input: peripheral blood. CDR3 amino acids: CASSYRQSSGNTIYF. CDR3 sequence (DNA): TGTGCCAGCAGTTACAGACAGAGCTCTGGAAACACCATATATTTT.